Each of the 22 T cell receptor beta chains below was sequenced from the same sample in a study of shared clonotypes between healthy human individuals. Method: immunoSEQ multiplex PCR; TCRdb's copy keeps in-frame clones and lacks some. The profile shows approximately 2.5 million clones, 80% to 95% of them singletons. Sequencing used naive CD4+ T cells from PBMCs. Documented subset: CD45RA+ positively selected. These receptors originate from a man in his late teens or twenties in good health. Some clones in this sample may be carry-over from other donors' samples.

V usage is TRBV6-1 and J usage is TRBJ1-3, with unresolved D. The germline gives CDR1 MNHNS, CDR2 SASEGT. Trimming took 3 bases from V and 2 from J, leaving 14 bases between them. The CDR3 totals 16 residues. CDR3 amino acids: CASSDRIDQTGNTIYF. The CDR3 DNA reads as TGTGCCAGCAGTGACCGGATAGACCAGACTGGAAACACCATATATTTT.

On this clone: The same CDR3 can be traced to other DNA sequences in this sample. The chain couples TRBV29-1 to TRBJ1-1; D is unresolved. The germline V and J ends were trimmed by 4 bases and 2 bases, with 11 bases remaining between them. The CDR3 is 13 amino acids. Germline assignment: CDR1 SQVTM and CDR2 ANQGSEA. The CDR3 sequence is CSVGGRSNTEAFF. CDR3 nucleotides: TGCAGCGTTGGAGGCAGGTCTAACACTGAAGCTTTCTTT.

About this clone: The junction and the germline gene differ at one end; a read error may be behind it. The chain recombines TRBV28 with TRBJ1-1, with 8 bases matching TRBD1. Germline CDR1 MDHEN, CDR2 SYDVKM. This CDR3 has 17 amino acids. CDR3 loop: CAISSRPGGGVNTEAFF. CDR3 nucleotide sequence: TGTGCCATCAGTTCCCGACCAGGGGGCGGTGTGAACACTGAAGCTTTCTTT. Looking up the rest from reference TRBV28 and TRBJ1-1 gives the full variable domain: DVKVTQSSRYLVKRTGEKVFLECVQDMDHENMFWYRQDPGLGLRLIYFSYDVKMKEKGDIPEGYSVSREKKERFSLILESASTNQTSMYLCAISSRPGGGVNTEAFFGQGTRLTVV.

This rearrangement joins TRBV7-2 to TRBJ2-5, with 9 bases matching TRBD1. Germline V gene data show CDR1 as SGHTA and CDR2 as FQGNSA. This CDR3 has 13 amino acids. The junction had 3 bases not matched to a gene; V was cut back by 6 bases and J by 4 bases. As DNA, the CDR3 is TGTGCCAGCAGGAACAGGGGGCGAGAGACCCAGTACTTC. It codes for CASRNRGRETQYF.

J is TRBJ2-1 and V is TRBV13; D might be TRBD2 (5 bases). Per germline, CDR1 PRHDT and CDR2 FYEKMQ (reference sequence). V lost 5 bases, J lost 3 bases, and 14 bases lay in between. The length of the CDR3 is 15 residues. This CDR3 is CASSAGLAVYNEQFF. DNA for the CDR3: TGTGCCAGCAGCGCGGGCCTAGCAGTCTACAATGAGCAGTTCTTC.

The V gene is TRBV6-5, the J gene TRBJ2-5; 7 bases are shared with TRBD2. CDR3 size: 15 residues. The germline gives CDR1 MNHEY, CDR2 SVGAGI. J was trimmed by 7 bases and V by 4 bases; bases with no gene match: 12. CDR3 nucleotide sequence: TGTGCCAGCAGTTGGGCGGGAGTATCAGGAGGGACCCAGTACTTC. Translated: CASSWAGVSGGTQYF.

The DNA of the CDR3 is TGTGCCAGCAGCCAATTAGGGCCAGGTCATGGCACAAGACCCTACAATGAGCAGTTCTTC. Translation: CASSQLGPGHGTRPYNEQFF. The V call is TRBV14, the J call TRBJ2-1; unclear D gene. CDR3 length: 20 amino acids. The germline V and J ends were trimmed by 2 bases and 2 bases, with 25 bases remaining between them. Germline values: CDR1 SGHDN, CDR2 FVKESK.

This chain links TRBV7-2 with TRBJ2-5; TRBD2 matches 9 bases. Germline lookup yields CDR1 SGHTA and CDR2 FQGNSA. The trim removed 1 base at V and 7 bases at J, leaving 7 bases unmatched. This CDR3 contains 15 residues. The CDR3 region is CASSLEVAGVSTQYF. In nucleotides, the CDR3 is TGTGCCAGCAGCTTAGAGGTAGCGGGAGTGTCGACCCAGTACTTC.

The chain recombines TRBV5-1 with TRBJ1-3; 7 bases are a match to TRBD1. The CDR3 covers 16 residues. The ends lost 4 bases at V and 3 bases at J; junction bases unmatched: 10. The germline V gene has CDR1 SGHRS and CDR2 YFSETQ. DNA of the CDR3: TGCGCCAGCAGCCCCTCAGACAGGGCCAATGGAAACACCATATATTTT. Protein: CASSPSDRANGNTIYF.

This clone was seen just once. V usage is TRBV6-5 and J usage is TRBJ2-5, with D maybe TRBD1 (6 bases). The germline V gene has CDR1 MNHEY and CDR2 SVGAGI. The CDR3 runs to 13 residues. V lost 6 bases and J lost 8, with 16 bases in between. The CDR3 DNA sequence: TGTGCCAGCAGGCAGGACAGCGATGCAACCCAGTACTTC. It specifies CASRQDSDATQYF.

Comments on this clone: The same CDR3 can be traced to other DNA sequences in this sample. The V gene is TRBV28, the J gene TRBJ2-7; D gene uncertain. The CDR3 spans 11 residues. CDR1 and CDR2 from the germline V gene are MDHEN and SYDVKM. V was pared by 5 bases and J by 7 bases, with 9 bases between. The CDR3 protein is CASSRPREQYF. The CDR3 DNA reads as TGTGCCAGCAGTCGCCCGAGGGAGCAGTACTTC. Based on the CDR3 plus reference TRBV28 and TRBJ2-7, the full variable domain is DVKVTQSSRYLVKRTGEKVFLECVQDMDHENMFWYRQDPGLGLRLIYFSYDVKMKEKGDIPEGYSVSREKKERFSLILESASTNQTSMYLCASSRPREQYFGPGTRLTVT.

This clone occurred once. The chain joins TRBV25-1 to TRBJ2-5; 10 nucleotides line up with TRBD1. The CDR3 has 15 residues. With 6 bases clipped from V and 3 bases from J, the junction kept 7 bases outside the gene matches. The V gene's germline CDR1 is MGHDK and CDR2 SYGVNS. CDR3 nucleotides: TGTGCCAGCAGGGGAATCGGGACAGGGGAAGAGACCCAGTACTTC. Protein product: CASRGIGTGEETQYF.

The V call is TRBV19, the J call TRBJ1-2; 7 bases are shared with TRBD1. V was pared by 4 bases and J by 5 bases, with 7 bases of the junction left unmatched. This CDR3 has 14 amino acids. Germline values: CDR1 LNHDA, CDR2 SQIVND (reference sequence). The CDR3 reads CASSRTGSRYGYTF. CDR3 DNA sequence: TGTGCCAGTAGTAGGACAGGCTCGAGGTATGGCTACACCTTC.

This chain links TRBV5-6 with TRBJ1-1; D ambiguous. With 2 bases removed from V and 0 bases from J, the gap between germline ends came to 11 bases. The CDR3 sequence is 15 residues long. Germline V gene data show CDR1 as SGHDT and CDR2 as YYEEEE. The DNA for the CDR3 is TGTGCCAGCAGCTTTTTGGGGAAACTGAACACTGAAGCTTTCTTT. Its translation is CASSFLGKLNTEAFF. Complete variable domain (other parts from reference TRBV5-6 and TRBJ1-1): DAGVTQSPTHLIKTRGQQVTLRCSPKSGHDTVSWYQQALGQGPQFIFQYYEEEERQRGNFPDRFSGHQFPNYSSELNVNALLLGDSALYLCASSFLGKLNTEAFFGQGTRLTVV.

The V and J genes are TRBV5-4 and TRBJ2-5, with D possibly being TRBD1 (5 bases). Trimming pared 2 bases from V and 2 bases from J, leaving 10 bases between. The CDR3 is 14 residues long. CDR1 and CDR2 from the germline V gene are SGHNT and YYREEE (reference sequence). DNA of the CDR3: TGTGCCAGCAGCTTCGACAGCGATCAAGAGACCCAGTACTTC. This encodes CASSFDSDQETQYF.

The chain joins TRBV19 to TRBJ2-3; 7 nucleotides align to TRBD2. The V gene's germline CDR1 is LNHDA and CDR2 SQIVND (reference sequence). J was trimmed by 7 bases and V by 6 bases; bases with no gene match: 10. This CDR3 comprises 14 residues. The CDR3 reads CASRSSSGRYTQYF. CDR3 nucleotide sequence: TGTGCCAGTAGATCGTCTAGCGGCCGATATACGCAGTATTTT.

This clone is a singleton in its sample. The chain uses TRBV28 and TRBJ2-7; 10 nucleotides agree with TRBD2. This CDR3 is 17 amino acids long. Germline V gene lookup returns CDR1 MDHEN and CDR2 SYDVKM. Trimming cost V 5 bases and J 4 bases; bases outside gene matches: 14. The CDR3 sequence: CASSLNPGLANSYEQYF. The CDR3 nucleotides read TGTGCCAGCAGTCTAAACCCGGGACTAGCGAATAGTTACGAGCAGTACTTC. The full variable domain, its missing parts supplied by reference TRBV28 and TRBJ2-7, is DVKVTQSSRYLVKRTGEKVFLECVQDMDHENMFWYRQDPGLGLRLIYFSYDVKMKEKGDIPEGYSVSREKKERFSLILESASTNQTSMYLCASSLNPGLANSYEQYFGPGTRLTVT.

The rearrangement joins TRBV6-6 to TRBJ2-7; D remains ambiguous. The ends were cut back, 2 bases at V and 3 bases at J, with 14 bases in the middle. CDR1 and CDR2 (germline): MNHNY, SVGAGI (reference sequence). This CDR3 has 15 amino acids. Here the CDR3 DNA reads TGTGCCAGCAGTTACGTAAGGATTGCGAACTACGAGCAGTACTTC. It is translated as CASSYVRIANYEQYF.

The sample holds a few counts of this clone. The rearrangement joins TRBV28 to TRBJ2-3, with 13 nucleotides matching TRBD2. This CDR3 region has 16 residues. With 6 bases clipped from V and 2 bases from J, the junction kept 5 bases outside the gene matches. The germline V gene encodes CDR1 MDHEN and CDR2 SYDVKM. CDR3 region: CASSKTSGRTTDTQYF. The DNA of the CDR3 is TGTGCCAGCAGCAAGACTAGCGGGAGGACCACAGATACGCAGTATTTT.

The CDR3 nucleotides are TGTGCCAGCACCGGGACCTCCTTCTACGAGCAGTACTTC. Protein sequence: CASTGTSFYEQYF. The chain links TRBV28 to TRBJ2-7; tentatively, D is TRBD1 or TRBD2 (5 bases each). V dropped 7 bases and J dropped 3 bases, with 13 bases sitting between them. CDR1 and CDR2 (germline): MDHEN, SYDVKM. CDR3 length: 13 amino acids. Full variable domain (missing parts from reference TRBV28 and TRBJ2-7): DVKVTQSSRYLVKRTGEKVFLECVQDMDHENMFWYRQDPGLGLRLIYFSYDVKMKEKGDIPEGYSVSREKKERFSLILESASTNQTSMYLCASTGTSFYEQYFGPGTRLTVT.

This sequence joins TRBV5-1 and TRBJ2-1; TRBD2 might be the D (6 bases). The CDR3 runs 16 residues. V was shortened by 1 base and J by 0 bases, with 11 bases between the two germline ends. Germline V CDR1 and CDR2: SGHRS, YFSETQ. The CDR3 protein is CASSLSGTFSYNEQFF. The CDR3 DNA follows: TGCGCCAGCAGCTTGTCCGGGACTTTCTCCTACAATGAGCAGTTCTTC. Full variable domain (remainder filled in from reference TRBV5-1 and TRBJ2-1): KAGVTQTPRYLIKTRGQQVTLSCSPISGHRSVSWYQQTPGQGLQFLFEYFSETQRNKGNFPGRFSGRQFSNSRSEMNVSTLELGDSALYLCASSLSGTFSYNEQFFGPGTRLTVL.

The genes are TRBV15 and TRBJ1-2; D perhaps matches TRBD1 (6 bases). The germline gives CDR1 LNHNV, CDR2 YYDKDF (reference sequence). Deletions cut 1 base from V and 8 bases from J, with 11 bases between. The CDR3 loop spans 13 amino acids. This chain's CDR3 is CATSRGSDRGYTF. CDR3 DNA: TGTGCCACCAGCAGAGGTTCTGACAGGGGCTACACCTTC.